A single sample gave rise to the 9 T cell receptor beta chains below, sequenced in a study of spatial heterogeneity in lung cancer (dated by TCRdb to about 2019). The time point label, read with the paper, signifies: sample taken at primary tumor resection. Without any cell sorting, TCR sequencing was performed on whole RNA extracted either from tumor and nontumor lung tissue or from cryopreserved PBMC samples. Library construction relied on 5' RACE. The sample was run on a NextSeq 500. TCRdb itself trimmed the public reads at Q25 with fastp, ran MiXCR and retained productive beta chains. Here each entry gathers all rows of one CDR3 protein and keeps the most common genes and DNA. This sample has 90,000 to 95,000 distinct CDR3 sequences in its table, and about an eighth of those were observed once. Under 50% of the sample lies in the top ten. The specimen was PBMCs, collected at surgery. The source is a male donor with early-stage non-small cell lung cancer.

This clonotype has ten or more counts. The V call is TRBV5-6, the J call TRBJ1-1; the D is unclear. V was trimmed by 4 bases and J by 0 bases, leaving 25 bases between them. The germline V gene encodes CDR1 SGHDT and CDR2 YYEEEE. The CDR3 covers 19 residues. CDR3 amino acids: CASSPWTLRREGMNTEAFF. The CDR3 region has the DNA TGTGCCAGCAGCCCATGGACTCTCCGACGGGAGGGCATGAACACTGAAGCTTTCTTT. The variable domain in full, completed from reference TRBV5-6 and TRBJ1-1, reads DAGVTQSPTHLIKTRGQQVTLRCSPKSGHDTVSWYQQALGQGPQFIFQYYEEEERQRGNFPDRFSGHQFPNYSSELNVNALLLGDSALYLCASSPWTLRREGMNTEAFFGQGTRLTVV.

In its sample, this clonotype was seen a few times. The CDR3 sequence: CSARTGTGLETQYF. Here the CDR3 DNA reads TGCAGTGCTAGAACCGGGACAGGGTTAGAGACCCAGTACTTC. The chain is built from TRBV20-1 and TRBJ2-5, with TRBD1 matching over 9 bases. This CDR3 is 14 amino acids long. V was clipped by 2 bases and J by 4 bases; unmatched bases: 5. CDR1 is DFQATT and CDR2 is SNEGSKA in the germline V gene (reference sequence).

At least ten counts were recorded for this clonotype. The chain links TRBV21-1 to TRBJ1-3; TRBD1, the D gene given by the table, was not confirmed from the DNA. TRBV21-1 corresponds to a pseudogene. The CDR3 consists of 16 residues. The CDR3 is CASFRDREFPGNTIYF. In nucleotides, the CDR3 is TGTGCCAGCTTCCGGGACAGGGAATTCCCTGGAAACACCATATATTTT.

This clonotype was found a few times. This chain uses TRBV9 with TRBJ1-1; 10 bases match TRBD1. The CDR3 has 15 residues. Germline CDR1 reads SGDLS; CDR2 reads YYNGEE. The junction had 7 bases not matched to a gene; V was cut back by 4 bases and J by 4 bases. CDR3 in amino acids: CASSLETGGRTEAFF. The CDR3 DNA reads as TGTGCCAGCAGCTTAGAGACAGGGGGCCGCACTGAAGCTTTCTTT.

Many counts were recorded for this clonotype. The chain couples TRBV5-1 to TRBJ2-1; D remains unclear. The ends were cut back, 4 bases at V and 1 base at J, with 6 bases in the middle. Germline V gene data show CDR1 as SGHRS and CDR2 as YFSETQ. This CDR3 contains 13 residues. The CDR3 coding sequence is TGCGCCAGCAGCCCCGGATCCTACAATGAGCAGTTCTTC. Amino acid sequence: CASSPGSYNEQFF. The entire variable domain, with the rest obtained from reference TRBV5-1 and TRBJ2-1, is as follows: KAGVTQTPRYLIKTRGQQVTLSCSPISGHRSVSWYQQTPGQGLQFLFEYFSETQRNKGNFPGRFSGRQFSNSRSEMNVSTLELGDSALYLCASSPGSYNEQFFGPGTRLTVL.

This clonotype was seen only a few times. The rearrangement uses TRBV7-2 and TRBJ2-5, with D perhaps matching TRBD2 (5 bases). CDR3 size: 13 residues. Germline lookup yields CDR1 SGHTA and CDR2 FQGNSA. The V gene lost 5 bases and the J gene lost 5 bases, with 12 bases spanning the gap. The CDR3 is CASSPGIGETQYF. For the CDR3, the DNA is TGTGCCAGCAGCCCCGGGATCGGGGAGACCCAGTACTTC.

This clonotype was detected ten times or more. The chain carries TRBV27 and TRBJ2-7; 11 bases align to TRBD2. Germline values: CDR1 MNHEY, CDR2 SMNVEV (reference sequence). J was trimmed by 4 bases and V by 6 bases; bases with no gene match: 11. The CDR3 contains 16 residues. The DNA of the CDR3 is TGTGCCAGCAGAAGAACCCTAGCGGGAGGTTCGTACGAGCAGTACTTC. Its translation is CASRRTLAGGSYEQYF.

This clonotype was counted only a few times. This chain's CDR3 is CASSQDWRGGVLTDTQYF. In DNA, the CDR3 is TGTGCCAGCAGCCAAGATTGGCGAGGGGGCGTCCTCACAGATACGCAGTATTTT. The J gene is TRBJ2-3, the V gene TRBV3-1; 7 bases line up with TRBD1. V trimming: 0 bases; J trimming: 2 bases; junction bases outside the gene matches: 11. The CDR3 is 18 residues long. Germline CDR1 and CDR2: LGHDT and YNNKEL (reference sequence).

This clonotype was picked up a small number of times. The chain is built from TRBV6-1 and TRBJ2-5, with D possibly being TRBD2 (6 bases). Germline lookup yields CDR1 MNHNS and CDR2 SASEGT. The CDR3 is made up of 13 amino acids. V was trimmed by 10 bases and J by 5 bases, leaving 17 bases between them. CDR3 nucleotide sequence: TGTGCCATCTACGGGGGAATCAGGGAGACCCAGTACTTC. Amino acid sequence: CAIYGGIRETQYF.